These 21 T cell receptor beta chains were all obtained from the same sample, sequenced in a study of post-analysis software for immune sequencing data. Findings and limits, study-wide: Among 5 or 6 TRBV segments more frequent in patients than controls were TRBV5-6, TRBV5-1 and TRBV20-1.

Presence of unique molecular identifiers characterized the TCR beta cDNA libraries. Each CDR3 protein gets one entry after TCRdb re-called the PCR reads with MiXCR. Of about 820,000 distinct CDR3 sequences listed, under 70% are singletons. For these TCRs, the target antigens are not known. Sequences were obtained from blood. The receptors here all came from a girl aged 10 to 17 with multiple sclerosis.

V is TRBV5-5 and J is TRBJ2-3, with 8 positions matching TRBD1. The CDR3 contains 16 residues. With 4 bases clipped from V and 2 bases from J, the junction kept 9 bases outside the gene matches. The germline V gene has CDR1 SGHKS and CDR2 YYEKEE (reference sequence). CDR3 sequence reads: CASSQGQGAFTDTQYF. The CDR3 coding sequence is TGTGCCAGCAGCCAAGGACAGGGCGCCTTCACAGATACGCAGTATTTT.

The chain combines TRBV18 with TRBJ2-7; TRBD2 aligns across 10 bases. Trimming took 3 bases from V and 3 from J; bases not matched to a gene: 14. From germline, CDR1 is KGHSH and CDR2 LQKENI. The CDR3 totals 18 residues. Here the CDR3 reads CASSPLAGESGSGYEQYF. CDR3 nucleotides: TGTGCCAGCTCACCCCTAGCGGGAGAAAGTGGTTCGGGCTACGAGCAGTACTTC.

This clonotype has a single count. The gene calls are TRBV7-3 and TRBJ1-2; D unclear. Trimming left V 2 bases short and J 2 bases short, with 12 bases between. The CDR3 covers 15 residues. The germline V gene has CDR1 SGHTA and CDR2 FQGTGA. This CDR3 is CASSLSGTQNYGYTF. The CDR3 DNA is TGTGCCAGCAGCTTATCCGGCACACAGAACTATGGCTACACCTTC.

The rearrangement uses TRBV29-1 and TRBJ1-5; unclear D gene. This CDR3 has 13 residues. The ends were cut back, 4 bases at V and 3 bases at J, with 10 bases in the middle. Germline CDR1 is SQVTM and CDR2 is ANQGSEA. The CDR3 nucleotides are TGCAGCGTTGGGGGTACGTTCAATCAGCCCCAGCATTTT. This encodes CSVGGTFNQPQHF.

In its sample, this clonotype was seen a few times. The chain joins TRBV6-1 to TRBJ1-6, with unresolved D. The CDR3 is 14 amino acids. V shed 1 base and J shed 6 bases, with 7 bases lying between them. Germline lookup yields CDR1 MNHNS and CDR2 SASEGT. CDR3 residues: CASSEELFNSPLHF. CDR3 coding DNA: TGTGCCAGCAGTGAAGAGCTTTTTAATTCACCCCTCCACTTT.

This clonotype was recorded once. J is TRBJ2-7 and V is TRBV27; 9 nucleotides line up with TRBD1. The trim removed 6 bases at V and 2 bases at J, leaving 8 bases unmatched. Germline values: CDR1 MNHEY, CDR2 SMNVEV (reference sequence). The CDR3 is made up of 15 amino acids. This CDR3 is CASRGGQGVTYEQYF. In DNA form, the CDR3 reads TGTGCCAGCAGAGGGGGACAGGGAGTCACCTACGAGCAGTACTTC.

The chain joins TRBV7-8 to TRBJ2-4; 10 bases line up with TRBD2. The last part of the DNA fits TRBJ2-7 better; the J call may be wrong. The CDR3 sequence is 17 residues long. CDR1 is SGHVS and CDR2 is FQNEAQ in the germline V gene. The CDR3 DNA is TGTGCCAGCAGCTTAACCCGTGGACTAGCGGAAACCTACGAGCAGTACTTC. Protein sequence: CASSLTRGLAETYEQYF.

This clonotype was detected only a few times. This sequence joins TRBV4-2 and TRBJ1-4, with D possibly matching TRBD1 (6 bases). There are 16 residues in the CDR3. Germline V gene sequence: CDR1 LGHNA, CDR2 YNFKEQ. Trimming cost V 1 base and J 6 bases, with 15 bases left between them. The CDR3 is CASSQGSGRGDEKLFF. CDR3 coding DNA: TGTGCCAGCAGCCAAGGCTCAGGCAGGGGCGATGAAAAACTGTTTTTT.

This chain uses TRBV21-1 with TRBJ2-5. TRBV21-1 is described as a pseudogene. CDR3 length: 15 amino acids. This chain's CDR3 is CASSRGYGLQETQYF. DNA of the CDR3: TGTGCCAGCAGCAGAGGGTACGGCTTACAAGAGACCCAGTACTTC.

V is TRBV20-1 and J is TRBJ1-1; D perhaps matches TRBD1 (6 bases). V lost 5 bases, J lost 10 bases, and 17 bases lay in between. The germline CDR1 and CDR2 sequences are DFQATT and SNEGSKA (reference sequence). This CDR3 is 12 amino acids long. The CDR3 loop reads CSAPFGGRVAFF. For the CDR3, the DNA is TGCAGTGCTCCGTTCGGGGGGCGCGTAGCTTTCTTT.

Here the CDR3 DNA reads TGTGCCAGCAGCCAAGATCCCGAGCACAGGGACTGGTTCGAGCAGTACTTC. It specifies CASSQDPEHRDWFEQYF. The rearrangement links TRBV14 to TRBJ2-7; D possibly uses TRBD1 or TRBD2 (6 bases each). CDR3 size: 17 residues. Germline CDR1 is SGHDN and CDR2 is FVKESK. V was pared by 0 bases and J by 6 bases, with 21 bases between. Supplemented by reference TRBV14 and TRBJ2-7, the full variable domain reads EAGVTQFPSHSVIEKGQTVTLRCDPISGHDNLYWYRRVMGKEIKFLLHFVKESKQDESGMPNNRFLAERTGGTYSTLKVQPAELEDSGVYFCASSQDPEHRDWFEQYFGPGTRLTVT.

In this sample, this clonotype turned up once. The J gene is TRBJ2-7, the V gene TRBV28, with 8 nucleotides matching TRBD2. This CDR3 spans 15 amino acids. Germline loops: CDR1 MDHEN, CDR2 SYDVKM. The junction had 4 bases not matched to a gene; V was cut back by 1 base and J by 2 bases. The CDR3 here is CASSLSREGPYEQYF. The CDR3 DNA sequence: TGTGCCAGCAGTTTATCCCGGGAGGGCCCCTACGAGCAGTACTTC.

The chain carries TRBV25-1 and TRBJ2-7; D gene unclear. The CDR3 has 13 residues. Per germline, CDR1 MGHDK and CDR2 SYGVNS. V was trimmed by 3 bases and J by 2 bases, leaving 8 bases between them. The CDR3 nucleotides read TGTGCCAGCAGTGACTCGCTAACCTACGAGCAGTACTTC. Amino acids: CASSDSLTYEQYF.

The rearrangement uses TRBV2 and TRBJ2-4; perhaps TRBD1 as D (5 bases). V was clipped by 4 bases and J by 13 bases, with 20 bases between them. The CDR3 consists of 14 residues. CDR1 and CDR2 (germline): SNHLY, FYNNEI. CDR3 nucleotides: TGTGCCAGCAGTGCGTACTGGACATCGGGTGAGCAGTACTTC. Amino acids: CASSAYWTSGEQYF.

The CDR3 DNA follows: TGTGCCAGCAGTGAGATGGGTGAAGCTTTCTTT. Amino acids: CASSEMGEAFF. J is TRBJ1-1 and V is TRBV12-3 or TRBV12-4; D unresolved. Trimming took 5 bases from V and 7 from J, leaving 8 bases between them. The CDR3 consists of 11 residues.

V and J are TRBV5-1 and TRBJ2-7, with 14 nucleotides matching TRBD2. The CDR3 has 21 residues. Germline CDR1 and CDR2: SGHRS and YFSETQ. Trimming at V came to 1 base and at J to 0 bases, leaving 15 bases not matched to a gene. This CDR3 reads CASSLISPGLAGEPRSYEQYF. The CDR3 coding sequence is TGCGCCAGCAGCTTGATCTCCCCGGGACTAGCGGGGGAGCCCCGCTCCTACGAGCAGTACTTC. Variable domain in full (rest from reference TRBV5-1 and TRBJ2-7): KAGVTQTPRYLIKTRGQQVTLSCSPISGHRSVSWYQQTPGQGLQFLFEYFSETQRNKGNFPGRFSGRQFSNSRSEMNVSTLELGDSALYLCASSLISPGLAGEPRSYEQYFGPGTRLTVT.

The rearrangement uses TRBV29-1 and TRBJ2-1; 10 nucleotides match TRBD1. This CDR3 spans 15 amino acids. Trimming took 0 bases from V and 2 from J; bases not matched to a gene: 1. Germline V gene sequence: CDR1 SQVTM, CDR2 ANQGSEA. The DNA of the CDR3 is TGCAGCGTTGAAGAGGGGACAGGGGCCTACAATGAGCAGTTCTTC. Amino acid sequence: CSVEEGTGAYNEQFF.

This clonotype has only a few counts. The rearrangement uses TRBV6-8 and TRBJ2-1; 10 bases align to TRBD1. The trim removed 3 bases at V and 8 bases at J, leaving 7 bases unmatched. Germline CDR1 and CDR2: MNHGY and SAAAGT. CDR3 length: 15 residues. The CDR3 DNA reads TGTGCCAGCAGTTATCGGCGACAGGGGGCCGATGAGCAGTTCTTC. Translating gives CASSYRRQGADEQFF.

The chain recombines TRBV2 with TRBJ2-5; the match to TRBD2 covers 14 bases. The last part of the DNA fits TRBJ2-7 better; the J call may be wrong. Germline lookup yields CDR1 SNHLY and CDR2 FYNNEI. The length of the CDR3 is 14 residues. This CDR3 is CASGGLAGVNEQYF. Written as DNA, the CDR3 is TGTGCCAGCGGGGGACTAGCGGGAGTTAACGAGCAGTACTTC.

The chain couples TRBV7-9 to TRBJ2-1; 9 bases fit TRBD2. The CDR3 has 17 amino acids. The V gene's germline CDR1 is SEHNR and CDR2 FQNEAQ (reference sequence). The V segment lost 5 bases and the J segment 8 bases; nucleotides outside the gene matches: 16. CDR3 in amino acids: CASSRLAGVTPRDEQFF. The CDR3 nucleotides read TGTGCCAGCAGCCGCTTAGCGGGAGTGACACCTCGAGATGAGCAGTTCTTC.

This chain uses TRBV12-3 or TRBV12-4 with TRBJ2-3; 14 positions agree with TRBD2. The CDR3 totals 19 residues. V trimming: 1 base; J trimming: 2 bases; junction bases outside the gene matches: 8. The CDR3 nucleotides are TGTGCCAGCAGTTTAGGACGGGGGACTAGCGGGAGTCACACAGATACGCAGTATTTT. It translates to CASSLGRGTSGSHTDTQYF.